This T cell receptor (beta chain) was identified during a study of post-analysis software for immune sequencing data. On the study more broadly: Relapsing-remitting, secondary progressive and progressive-relapsing multiple sclerosis courses were included.

About this clonotype: Its antigen is currently unknown.

Study-wide findings and caveats: Comparison of patients with controls showed roughly five TRBV segments more frequent in patients, TRBV5-6, TRBV5-1 and TRBV20-1 among them. The normalized Chao1 diversity of multiple sclerosis patients was significantly lower than that of controls. Same-batch preparations were strongly co-clustered by F measure.

This CDR3 is 13 amino acids long. Trimming removed 6 bases from V and 3 bases from J, with 11 bases in between. Germline CDR1 reads MNHEY; CDR2 reads SMNVEV (reference sequence). Unique molecular identifiers tagged the TCR beta cDNA libraries. Approximately 0.5 million cDNA molecules were recovered from an input of about 1 to 10 million T cells. TCRdb recomputed calls from the PCR reads with MiXCR, one row per CDR3 protein. The sample has about 770,000 distinct CDR3 sequences, about 45% seen once. The sequence was collected from a girl between 10 and 17 years old with multiple sclerosis. Sample: blood. The chain couples TRBV27 to TRBJ1-1; D might be TRBD1 (6 bases). In DNA form, the CDR3 reads TGTGCCAGCAGAACAGGGCAGTACACTGAAGCTTTCTTT. Translating it yields CASRTGQYTEAFF.